The rows below give T cell receptor beta chains drawn from one sample of a study of identical twins. TCRdb called the 5' RACE reads again in MiXCR, with one record for every CDR3 protein. Counted here are hundreds of thousands of distinct CDR3 sequences, just over 7% occurring once; the ten biggest clones make up roughly 1.6%. These same records also appear under a second study, on yellow fever vaccine responses in identical twins.

The sample was PBMCs. The source of these receptors is a woman younger than 30 in good health. The CDR3 runs from the conserved cysteine through the conserved F or W. The order of the fields is D gene, clone size, V gene, J gene, CDR3 protein, CDR3 DNA. The D gene is left open where the match is weak. The size entry is marked missing in some rows and otherwise reads once, few, many or a size class.

d_gene: NA; abundance: NA; v_gene: TRBV24-1; j_gene: TRBJ2-2; CDR3aa: CATSDLRANTGELFF; CDR3nt: TGTGCCACCAGTGATTTGCGGGCGAACACCGGGGAGCTGTTTTTT
d_gene: NA; abundance: few; v_gene: TRBV6-5; j_gene: TRBJ1-4; CDR3aa: CASSNWTGGNEKLFF; CDR3nt: TGTGCCAGCAGTAACTGGACGGGAGGGAATGAAAAACTGTTTTTT
d_gene: TRBD2; abundance: few; v_gene: TRBV7-2; j_gene: TRBJ2-1; CDR3aa: CAVMAGVGQFF; CDR3nt: TGTGCCGTAATGGCGGGAGTTGGGCAGTTCTTC
d_gene: NA; abundance: NA; v_gene: TRBV5-1; j_gene: TRBJ2-5; CDR3aa: CASSLVFAGLQETQYF; CDR3nt: TGCGCCAGCAGCTTAGTATTCGCGGGGCTCCAAGAGACCCAGTACTTC
d_gene: NA; abundance: many; v_gene: TRBV12-3/TRBV12-4; j_gene: TRBJ2-7; CDR3aa: CASSLTSYEQYF; CDR3nt: TGTGCCAGCAGCTTGACATCCTACGAGCAGTACTTC
d_gene: NA; abundance: few; v_gene: TRBV6-5; j_gene: TRBJ2-1; CDR3aa: CASSYPGSAYNEQFF; CDR3nt: TGTGCCAGCAGTTACCCGGGGTCCGCCTACAATGAGCAGTTCTTC
d_gene: NA; abundance: many; v_gene: TRBV20-1; j_gene: TRBJ2-2; CDR3aa: CSARGGDTGELFF; CDR3nt: TGCAGTGCAAGGGGGGGCGACACCGGGGAGCTGTTTTTT
d_gene: TRBD1; abundance: many; v_gene: TRBV12-3/TRBV12-4; j_gene: TRBJ1-5; CDR3aa: CASSLTRTGGKHF; CDR3nt: TGTGCCAGCAGTCTGACTCGGACAGGAGGGAAGCATTTT
d_gene: TRBD2; abundance: few; v_gene: TRBV7-9; j_gene: TRBJ2-1; CDR3aa: CASSPLLADSYNEQFF; CDR3nt: TGTGCCAGCAGTCCCTTACTAGCGGACTCCTACAATGAGCAGTTCTTC
d_gene: NA; abundance: many; v_gene: TRBV29-1; j_gene: TRBJ2-1; CDR3aa: CSVESGRADNEQFF; CDR3nt: TGCAGCGTTGAATCTGGTCGAGCGGACAATGAGCAGTTCTTC
d_gene: NA; abundance: many; v_gene: TRBV5-6; j_gene: TRBJ2-2; CDR3aa: CASSLRGELFF; CDR3nt: TGTGCCAGCAGCCTGCGCGGGGAGCTGTTTTTT
d_gene: NA; abundance: NA; v_gene: TRBV15; j_gene: TRBJ2-3; CDR3aa: CATSRDVGLSDTQYF; CDR3nt: TGTGCCACCAGCAGAGATGTAGGACTTTCAGATACGCAGTATTTT
d_gene: NA; abundance: few; v_gene: TRBV12-3/TRBV12-4; j_gene: TRBJ1-2; CDR3aa: CASSLVSHSTYGYTF; CDR3nt: TGTGCCAGCAGTTTAGTATCTCATTCGACCTATGGCTACACCTTC
d_gene: TRBD2; abundance: NA; v_gene: TRBV25-1; j_gene: TRBJ2-3; CDR3aa: CASSPTAGEVDTQYF; CDR3nt: TGTGCCAGCAGCCCGACCGCGGGAGAGGTAGATACGCAGTATTTT
d_gene: TRBD2; abundance: many; v_gene: TRBV7-9; j_gene: TRBJ2-1; CDR3aa: CASGALIAGVSGEQFF; CDR3nt: TGTGCCAGCGGAGCGCTCATAGCGGGAGTTTCAGGAGAGCAGTTCTTC
d_gene: NA; abundance: few; v_gene: TRBV6-1; j_gene: TRBJ2-7; CDR3aa: CASRTDSRSFYEQYF; CDR3nt: TGTGCCAGCAGAACGGACAGTAGGAGCTTCTACGAGCAGTACTTC
d_gene: NA; abundance: many; v_gene: TRBV28; j_gene: TRBJ2-3; CDR3aa: CASSLSLQGRFTDTQYF; CDR3nt: TGTGCCAGCAGTTTATCCCTGCAGGGTCGATTCACAGATACGCAGTATTTT
d_gene: NA; abundance: few; v_gene: TRBV5-1; j_gene: TRBJ1-1; CDR3aa: CASSPQGPATEAFF; CDR3nt: TGCGCCAGCAGCCCCCAGGGGCCGGCCACTGAAGCTTTCTTT
d_gene: TRBD2; abundance: few; v_gene: TRBV12-3/TRBV12-4; j_gene: TRBJ2-2; CDR3aa: CASRPAGANTGELFF; CDR3nt: TGTGCCAGCAGACCCGCGGGGGCGAACACCGGGGAGCTGTTTTTT
d_gene: NA; abundance: few; v_gene: TRBV7-6; j_gene: TRBJ2-1; CDR3aa: CASSGGAFYNEQFF; CDR3nt: TGTGCCAGCAGCGGAGGGGCCTTCTACAATGAGCAGTTCTTC
d_gene: NA; abundance: few; v_gene: TRBV7-9; j_gene: TRBJ2-1; CDR3aa: CASSFKVTGPSYNEQFF; CDR3nt: TGTGCCAGCAGCTTTAAGGTAACGGGCCCCTCCTACAATGAGCAGTTCTTC
d_gene: NA; abundance: NA; v_gene: TRBV10-2; j_gene: TRBJ2-7; CDR3aa: CASSHDRVEQYF; CDR3nt: TGCGCCAGCAGCCACGACAGAGTCGAGCAGTACTTC
d_gene: NA; abundance: few; v_gene: TRBV27; j_gene: TRBJ2-3; CDR3aa: CASRAMGGTDTQYF; CDR3nt: TGTGCCAGCAGAGCCATGGGGGGCACAGATACGCAGTATTTT
d_gene: TRBD1; abundance: NA; v_gene: TRBV27; j_gene: TRBJ2-3; CDR3aa: CASSSGDRVTDTQYF; CDR3nt: TGTGCCAGCAGTTCGGGGGACAGGGTGACAGATACGCAGTATTTT
d_gene: NA; abundance: NA; v_gene: TRBV2; j_gene: TRBJ2-2; CDR3aa: CASSESGQRTGELFF; CDR3nt: TGTGCCAGCAGTGAGTCCGGGCAGAGGACCGGGGAGCTGTTTTTT
d_gene: NA; abundance: many; v_gene: TRBV20-1; j_gene: TRBJ2-5; CDR3aa: CSAGTLTELNIGTQYF; CDR3nt: TGCAGTGCTGGGACTCTTACGGAGTTAAATATAGGGACCCAGTACTTC
d_gene: TRBD2; abundance: few; v_gene: TRBV7-2; j_gene: TRBJ2-1; CDR3aa: CASSLLAGGINEQFF; CDR3nt: TGTGCCAGCAGCTTACTAGCGGGAGGCATTAATGAGCAGTTCTTC
d_gene: NA; abundance: few; v_gene: TRBV2; j_gene: TRBJ2-7; CDR3aa: CASSEALHEQYF; CDR3nt: TGTGCCAGCAGTGAAGCGCTCCACGAGCAGTACTTC
d_gene: NA; abundance: many; v_gene: TRBV21-1; j_gene: TRBJ2-1; CDR3aa: CASSHGLAAYNEQFF; CDR3nt: TGTGCCAGCAGCCACGGACTAGCGGCTTACAATGAGCAGTTCTTC
d_gene: NA; abundance: NA; v_gene: TRBV2; j_gene: TRBJ2-1; CDR3aa: CASNENSWQFF; CDR3nt: TGTGCCAGCAATGAGAACAGTTGGCAGTTCTTC
d_gene: NA; abundance: NA; v_gene: TRBV10-3; j_gene: TRBJ1-4; CDR3aa: CAISAAGMYEKLFF; CDR3nt: TGTGCCATCAGTGCGGCAGGGATGTATGAAAAACTGTTTTTT
d_gene: NA; abundance: many; v_gene: TRBV5-1; j_gene: TRBJ2-5; CDR3aa: CASSWGDLRPETQYF; CDR3nt: TGCGCCAGCAGCTGGGGCGACCTAAGGCCAGAGACCCAGTACTTC
d_gene: TRBD1; abundance: few; v_gene: TRBV7-3; j_gene: TRBJ2-1; CDR3aa: CASSLGGQGTYNEQFF; CDR3nt: TGTGCCAGCAGCTTAGGGGGACAGGGGACATACAATGAGCAGTTCTTC
d_gene: NA; abundance: NA; v_gene: TRBV5-5; j_gene: TRBJ2-1; CDR3aa: CASSLGGGGTYNEQFF; CDR3nt: TGTGCCAGCAGCTTGGGGGGCGGCGGAACCTACAATGAGCAGTTCTTC
d_gene: TRBD1; abundance: few; v_gene: TRBV6-5; j_gene: TRBJ1-2; CDR3aa: CASSYEGTGYHGYTF; CDR3nt: TGTGCCAGCAGTTATGAGGGGACAGGGTACCATGGCTACACCTTC
d_gene: TRBD1; abundance: many; v_gene: TRBV9; j_gene: TRBJ2-5; CDR3aa: CASSVAGQGETQYF; CDR3nt: TGTGCCAGCAGCGTAGCCGGACAGGGAGAGACCCAGTACTTC
d_gene: NA; abundance: many; v_gene: TRBV5-1; j_gene: TRBJ1-2; CDR3aa: CASSREGLNYGYTF; CDR3nt: TGCGCCAGCAGCAGGGAGGGCCTGAACTATGGCTACACCTTC
d_gene: TRBD1; abundance: many; v_gene: TRBV12-3/TRBV12-4; j_gene: TRBJ2-7; CDR3aa: CASSWDRPWRGYEQYF; CDR3nt: TGTGCCAGCAGTTGGGACAGGCCCTGGAGGGGCTACGAGCAGTACTTC
d_gene: NA; abundance: many; v_gene: TRBV7-6; j_gene: TRBJ1-6; CDR3aa: CASTPGENSPLHF; CDR3nt: TGTGCCAGCACTCCGGGGGAGAATTCACCCCTCCACTTT
d_gene: TRBD2; abundance: NA; v_gene: TRBV20-1; j_gene: TRBJ2-2; CDR3aa: CSAPRVSGGAGYTGELFF; CDR3nt: TGCAGTGCTCCCCGGGTTAGCGGGGGGGCCGGGTACACCGGGGAGCTGTTTTTT
d_gene: NA; abundance: few; v_gene: TRBV14; j_gene: TRBJ2-7; CDR3aa: CASSQTGSDLSYEQYF; CDR3nt: TGTGCCAGCAGCCAAACCGGGTCCGACCTATCCTACGAGCAGTACTTC
d_gene: TRBD2; abundance: few; v_gene: TRBV6-5; j_gene: TRBJ2-5; CDR3aa: CASSYSLAGETQYF; CDR3nt: TGTGCCAGCAGTTACTCACTAGCGGGAGAGACCCAGTACTTC
d_gene: NA; abundance: many; v_gene: TRBV7-9; j_gene: TRBJ2-4; CDR3aa: CASSLPPFSGKNIQYF; CDR3nt: TGTGCCAGCAGCTTACCCCCGTTTAGCGGTAAAAACATTCAGTACTTC
d_gene: NA; abundance: NA; v_gene: TRBV7-6; j_gene: TRBJ1-1; CDR3aa: CASSLGGQGIGTEAFF; CDR3nt: TGTGCCAGCAGCTTAGGTGGTCAGGGTATCGGGACTGAAGCTTTCTTT
d_gene: NA; abundance: few; v_gene: TRBV7-9; j_gene: TRBJ1-5; CDR3aa: CASSLVSTGIGNQPQHF; CDR3nt: TGTGCCAGCAGCTTAGTCTCTACAGGAATTGGCAATCAGCCCCAGCATTTT
d_gene: NA; abundance: few; v_gene: TRBV7-7; j_gene: TRBJ2-2; CDR3aa: CASSLRQTLHAGELFF; CDR3nt: TGTGCCAGCAGCCTCAGACAGACTCTCCACGCCGGGGAGCTGTTTTTT
d_gene: TRBD2; abundance: few; v_gene: TRBV3-1; j_gene: TRBJ2-1; CDR3aa: CASSHIAGARGEQFF; CDR3nt: TGTGCCAGCAGCCACATAGCGGGGGCACGGGGTGAGCAGTTCTTC
d_gene: TRBD1; abundance: many; v_gene: TRBV5-1; j_gene: TRBJ2-7; CDR3aa: CASSHRTGLNYEQYF; CDR3nt: TGCGCCAGCAGCCACAGGACAGGGCTTAACTACGAGCAGTACTTC
d_gene: NA; abundance: NA; v_gene: TRBV10-3; j_gene: TRBJ2-3; CDR3aa: CAISEFMTTDTQYF; CDR3nt: TGTGCCATCAGTGAGTTTATGACCACAGATACGCAGTATTTT
d_gene: NA; abundance: NA; v_gene: TRBV5-1; j_gene: TRBJ2-5; CDR3aa: CASTPRGIEETQYF; CDR3nt: TGCGCCAGCACCCCGCGGGGAATCGAAGAGACCCAGTACTTC
d_gene: NA; abundance: many; v_gene: TRBV12-3/TRBV12-4; j_gene: TRBJ2-5; CDR3aa: CASSSWLDQETQYF; CDR3nt: TGTGCCAGCAGTTCGTGGCTTGACCAAGAGACCCAGTACTTC
d_gene: NA; abundance: many; v_gene: TRBV5-1; j_gene: TRBJ2-3; CDR3aa: CASSSYTSDTQYF; CDR3nt: TGCGCCAGCAGCTCATACACGTCAGATACGCAGTATTTT
d_gene: NA; abundance: NA; v_gene: TRBV6-2/TRBV6-3; j_gene: TRBJ2-1; CDR3aa: CASSWGQGLEQFF; CDR3nt: TGTGCCAGCAGTTGGGGGCAAGGTCTCGAGCAGTTCTTC
d_gene: NA; abundance: few; v_gene: TRBV6-2/TRBV6-3; j_gene: TRBJ2-1; CDR3aa: CASSYGDPINEQFF; CDR3nt: TGTGCCAGCAGTTATGGTGACCCTATAAATGAGCAGTTCTTC
d_gene: NA; abundance: NA; v_gene: TRBV9; j_gene: TRBJ1-1; CDR3aa: CASSVEVGTEAFF; CDR3nt: TGTGCCAGCAGCGTAGAGGTTGGGACTGAAGCTTTCTTT
d_gene: TRBD2; abundance: NA; v_gene: TRBV4-1; j_gene: TRBJ2-1; CDR3aa: CASSPRLAGGPGEQFF; CDR3nt: TGCGCCAGCAGCCCACGTCTAGCGGGAGGGCCCGGTGAGCAGTTCTTC
d_gene: NA; abundance: many; v_gene: TRBV3-1; j_gene: TRBJ2-1; CDR3aa: CASSQAATRDEQFF; CDR3nt: TGTGCCAGCAGCCAAGCCGCGACTAGAGATGAGCAGTTCTTC
d_gene: NA; abundance: many; v_gene: TRBV3-1; j_gene: TRBJ2-3; CDR3aa: CASSPREDTQYF; CDR3nt: TGTGCCAGCAGCCCCCGGGAAGATACGCAGTATTTT
d_gene: TRBD2; abundance: many; v_gene: TRBV7-8; j_gene: TRBJ2-5; CDR3aa: CASSPSSGGKETQYF; CDR3nt: TGTGCCAGCAGCCCGTCTTCGGGGGGGAAAGAGACCCAGTACTTC
d_gene: TRBD2; abundance: many; v_gene: TRBV3-1; j_gene: TRBJ2-1; CDR3aa: CASSDTYASGSFNEQFF; CDR3nt: TGTGCCAGCAGCGACACTTACGCTAGCGGGAGTTTCAATGAGCAGTTCTTC